What follows are 21 T cell receptor beta chains derived from one specimen sequenced in a study of blood T cell repertoires in COVID-19. Profiling relied on immunoSEQ multiplex PCR, and the TCRdb table lists in-frame clones only, not all of them. The repertoire holds around 27,000 clones, with approximately 96% as singletons. The material sequenced was peripheral blood. These receptors were collected from a human donor with active COVID-19. The donor label of this sample is uncertain.

This rearrangement joins TRBV19 to TRBJ2-1; 14 positions agree with TRBD2. Germline loops: CDR1 LNHDA, CDR2 SQIVND (reference sequence). This CDR3 is built from 15 residues. The ends lost 6 bases at V and 4 bases at J; junction bases unmatched: 2. CDR3 sequence (DNA): TGTGCCAGTAGGCGACTAGCGGGGGGGTACAATGAGCAGTTCTTC. Translating gives CASRRLAGGYNEQFF.

This clone was found once. The chain is built from TRBV6-6 and TRBJ2-5; 7 bases are shared with TRBD2. This CDR3 contains 13 residues. V shed 8 bases, J shed 4 bases, and the junction held 7 bases outside the gene matches. CDR1 and CDR2 from the germline V gene are MNHNY and SVGAGI (reference sequence). This CDR3 reads CASGKTSTETQYF. The CDR3 nucleotides read TGTGCCAGCGGCAAGACTAGCACAGAGACCCAGTACTTC.

The chain employs TRBV7-6 and TRBJ2-7, with 14 bases fitting TRBD2. V trimming: 4 bases; J trimming: 4 bases; junction bases outside the gene matches: 3. Germline values: CDR1 SGHVS, CDR2 FNYEAQ. CDR3 length: 15 residues. This chain's CDR3 is CASSSGLAGGYEQYF. CDR3 coding DNA: TGTGCCAGCAGCTCCGGACTAGCGGGAGGTTACGAGCAGTACTTC.

V and J are TRBV9 and TRBJ2-5; weak D call: TRBD1 (6 bases). The CDR3 is made up of 13 amino acids. Trimming removed 1 base at V and 4 bases at J, with 8 bases between. Germline CDR1 SGDLS, CDR2 YYNGEE. The CDR3 nucleotides are TGTGCCAGCAGCGTAAACAGGGCAGAGACCCAGTACTTC. Translated: CASSVNRAETQYF.

CDR3 coding DNA: TGCGCCAGCAGCCTCGTGACAGGGGTCACCGGGGAGCTGTTTTTT. Encoded protein: CASSLVTGVTGELFF. The chain has TRBV5-1 and TRBJ2-2; 8 bases are a match to TRBD1. The germline CDR1 and CDR2 sequences are SGHRS and YFSETQ. V lost 4 bases, J lost 4 bases, and 6 bases stayed unmatched. The CDR3 runs to 15 residues.

The gene calls are TRBV7-8 and TRBJ1-1; 9 positions agree with TRBD1. The V gene end was trimmed by 3 bases and the J gene end by 4 bases; junction bases not matched to a gene: 3. CDR3 length equals 14 residues. CDR1 and CDR2 (germline): SGHVS, FQNEAQ. The CDR3 DNA is TGTGCCAGCAGCTTCGGGACAGGGAGCACTGAAGCTTTCTTT. It encodes CASSFGTGSTEAFF.

The chain has TRBV7-9 and TRBJ2-2; D is unresolved. Germline V gene data show CDR1 as SEHNR and CDR2 as FQNEAQ (reference sequence). V lost 5 bases and J lost 3, with 10 bases in between. This CDR3 is built from 14 residues. CDR3 region: CASSPDFYTGELFF. CDR3 nucleotide sequence: TGTGCCAGCAGCCCCGACTTCTACACCGGGGAGCTGTTTTTT.

The chain joins TRBV19 to TRBJ1-2, with a possible D match to TRBD1 (6 bases). V was clipped by 6 bases and J by 0 bases, with 14 bases between them. Germline V gives CDR1 LNHDA, CDR2 SQIVND (reference sequence). This CDR3 region has 15 residues. The CDR3 DNA is TGTGCCAGTAGCCGAACGACAGGACCTAACTATGGCTACACCTTC. As protein: CASSRTTGPNYGYTF. The full variable domain, in which reference TRBV19 and TRBJ1-2 provide the parts outside the CDR3, is DGGITQSPKYLFRKEGQNVTLSCEQNLNHDAMYWYRQDPGQGLRLIYYSQIVNDFQKGDIAEGYSVSREKKESFPLTVTSAQKNPTAFYLCASSRTTGPNYGYTFGSGTRLTVV.

The J gene is TRBJ1-5, the V gene TRBV7-2; D remains unclear. This CDR3 has 14 residues. The V end was cut by 1 base, the J end by 1 base, with 5 bases between. Germline V lookup: CDR1 SGHTA, CDR2 FQGNSA. This CDR3 reads CASSLVSSNQPQHF. CDR3 DNA: TGTGCCAGCAGCTTAGTTAGCAGCAATCAGCCCCAGCATTTT.

The V and J genes are TRBV19 and TRBJ2-7; 10 positions agree with TRBD1. V trimming: 6 bases; J trimming: 5 bases; junction bases outside the gene matches: 10. The length of the CDR3 is 15 residues. Looked up from germline, CDR1 is LNHDA and CDR2 is SQIVND (reference sequence). This CDR3 reads CASSPDRGIMDEQYF. CDR3 in DNA: TGTGCCAGTAGCCCGGACAGGGGGATTATGGACGAGCAGTACTTC.

The rearrangement links TRBV5-6 to TRBJ2-7, with 9 bases matching TRBD1. Germline loops: CDR1 SGHDT, CDR2 YYEEEE. With V trimmed by 2 bases and J by 0 bases, 3 bases remained unmatched. The CDR3 extends over 15 amino acids. The DNA of the CDR3 is TGTGCCAGCAGCTTCAGGACAGGGGACTCCTACGAGCAGTACTTC. Translation: CASSFRTGDSYEQYF.

The gene calls are TRBV15 and TRBJ2-7; 7 positions agree with TRBD1. Germline V gene sequence: CDR1 LNHNV, CDR2 YYDKDF (reference sequence). V was pared by 4 bases and J by 0 bases, with 6 bases of the junction left unmatched. The CDR3 contains 15 residues. The CDR3 DNA follows: TGTGCCACCAGCACTCCGGGACAGAACTCCTACGAGCAGTACTTC. It is translated as CATSTPGQNSYEQYF.

The CDR3 DNA reads TGTGCCAGCAGTTTACCGGGACAGGGCATGTACGAGCAGTACTTC. Its protein product is CASSLPGQGMYEQYF. The rearrangement joins TRBV28 to TRBJ2-7; 9 positions agree with TRBD1. Germline values: CDR1 MDHEN, CDR2 SYDVKM. V gave up 2 bases and J gave up 4 bases; unmatched junction bases: 6. This CDR3 spans 15 amino acids.

The rearrangement joins TRBV7-9 to TRBJ1-2; 10 bases line up with TRBD1. After removal of 3 bases from V and 8 bases from J, the junction contained 6 bases not matched to a gene. Germline V gene sequence: CDR1 SEHNR, CDR2 FQNEAQ (reference sequence). This CDR3 spans 14 amino acids. For the CDR3, the DNA is TGTGCCAGCAGCTTTGGGACAGGGGACCAAGGCTACACCTTC. Protein: CASSFGTGDQGYTF.

The genes are TRBV19 and TRBJ2-1; 7 bases map to TRBD2. Looked up from germline, CDR1 is LNHDA and CDR2 is SQIVND (reference sequence). The CDR3 is made up of 15 amino acids. V shed 1 base, J shed 12 bases, and the junction held 12 bases outside the gene matches. The CDR3 reads CASSIGPPSGMVQFF. DNA of the CDR3: TGTGCCAGTAGTATAGGACCGCCGAGCGGGATGGTGCAGTTCTTC. The entire variable domain, with the rest obtained from reference TRBV19 and TRBJ2-1, is as follows: DGGITQSPKYLFRKEGQNVTLSCEQNLNHDAMYWYRQDPGQGLRLIYYSQIVNDFQKGDIAEGYSVSREKKESFPLTVTSAQKNPTAFYLCASSIGPPSGMVQFFGPGTRLTVL.

This clone was counted a single time. The CDR3 is CASSVTGSWALFF. The CDR3, as DNA: TGTGCCAGTAGCGTGACAGGGTCTTGGGCGCTGTTTTTT. The chain has TRBV19 and TRBJ2-2; 7 nucleotides match TRBD1. Germline CDR1 is LNHDA and CDR2 is SQIVND (reference sequence). The CDR3 extends over 13 amino acids. V lost 6 bases to trimming and J lost 13 bases; unmatched junction nucleotides: 11.

V gene TRBV14 combines with J gene TRBJ2-7; D might be TRBD1 (6 bases). Trimming pared 3 bases from V and 6 bases from J, leaving 15 bases between. Germline loops: CDR1 SGHDN, CDR2 FVKESK. The CDR3 runs 14 residues. Here the CDR3 DNA reads TGTGCCAGCAGCCAGGAACAGGGCGTGGGCGAGCAGTACTTC. This translates into CASSQEQGVGEQYF.

This clone was seen a single time. The chain has TRBV12-3 or TRBV12-4 and TRBJ2-7; possibly TRBD2 for D (6 bases). Trimming pared 6 bases from V and 5 bases from J, leaving 11 bases between. This CDR3 is built from 12 residues. The CDR3 DNA reads as TGTGCCAGCAGCCACACGGGGGACGAGCAGTACTTC. Translating it yields CASSHTGDEQYF.

The gene calls are TRBV24-1 and TRBJ2-5; the match to TRBD2 covers 7 bases. Germline lookup yields CDR1 KGHDR and CDR2 SFDVKD. The V segment lost 4 bases and the J segment 0 bases; nucleotides outside the gene matches: 4. The CDR3 has 15 amino acids. The CDR3 DNA is TGTGCCACCAGTGAGGCGGGGGAGTACCAAGAGACCCAGTACTTC. Its protein product is CATSEAGEYQETQYF.

This chain connects TRBV4-2 to TRBJ2-1; a possible D gene is TRBD2 (7 bases). The CDR3 length is 16 residues. Germline lookup yields CDR1 LGHNA and CDR2 YNFKEQ. V lost 0 bases and J lost 4, with 13 bases in between. CDR3 loop: CASSQDQGTTYNEQFF. As DNA, the CDR3 is TGTGCCAGCAGCCAAGATCAGGGGACTACGTACAATGAGCAGTTCTTC.

In DNA form, the CDR3 reads TGTGCCAGCAGCGGGACTAGCGGGAGCTCCTACGAGCAGTACTTC. This translates into CASSGTSGSSYEQYF. The chain joins TRBV5-4 to TRBJ2-7; 14 positions match TRBD2. The CDR3 has 15 amino acids. V lost 4 bases to trimming and J lost 0 bases; unmatched junction nucleotides: 0. The germline gives CDR1 SGHNT, CDR2 YYREEE (reference sequence).